The 2 T cell receptor beta chains below were found in one sample sequenced in a study of T cells in localized non-small cell lung cancer. Method: immunoSEQ multiplex PCR; TCRdb's copy keeps in-frame clones and lacks some. The sample carries around 1,700 clones, 30% to 45% recorded once. The sequencing here drew on lung tumor tissue, taken before any cancer treatment. These receptors were collected from a woman between 40 and 69 years old with stage II lung adenocarcinoma.

This clone came up a few times. This rearrangement joins TRBV19 to TRBJ1-4, with 9 bases fitting TRBD1. The germline V gene has CDR1 LNHDA and CDR2 SQIVND (reference sequence). The CDR3 spans 15 residues. V shed 9 bases and J 4 bases; nucleotides not matched to a gene: 9. The CDR3 loop reads CASNPLDRGNEKLFF. CDR3 nucleotides: TGTGCCAGCAACCCATTGGACAGGGGTAATGAAAAACTGTTTTTT.

In this sample, this clone is medium-sized. This chain uses TRBV11-3 with TRBJ2-3, with TRBD2 matching over 8 bases. The CDR3 has 16 amino acids. In germline, CDR1 is SGHNT, CDR2 YENEEA. The V segment lost 2 bases and the J segment 6 bases; nucleotides outside the gene matches: 10. CDR3 nucleotides: TGTGCCAGCAGCTTACTGGACGGGGGGGCGTCGGATACGCAGTATTTT. Protein product: CASSLLDGGASDTQYF.